This T cell receptor beta chain is from a study of blood T cell repertoires in COVID-19. Across the whole study: Spain, Italy and the United States supplied samples that represented acute and convalescent COVID-19. Sample material is recorded as cDNA or gDNA derived from T cells, B-cell-depleted T cells, or PBMCs.

The J segment lost 7 bases and the V segment lost 5 bases, leaving 11 bases of the junction unmatched. CDR1 is SEHNR, CDR2 FQNEAQ, per germline (reference sequence). The CDR3 has 16 residues. Authors' data handling: Using reference gene primer amplification, nucleated cell counts were estimated. Data came from immunoSEQ multiplex PCR; TCRdb stores just in-frame clones and leaves some out. V, J and clone size were drawn from that table, and D and trimming were deduced from the DNA. The repertoire includes approximately 200,000 clones, 88% of them detected once, and about 1% sits in the top ten. V and J are TRBV7-9 and TRBJ1-6, with 7 positions matching TRBD1. Sequencing was carried out using peripheral blood. This receptor was obtained from a man aged 25 to 40 with acute or convalescent COVID-19. This CDR3 is CASSGYRGPSNSPLHF. In DNA form, the CDR3 reads TGTGCCAGCAGCGGTTACAGGGGACCCTCAAATTCACCCCTCCACTTT.